This T cell receptor beta chain was sequenced for a study of control samples from healthy donors and cancer patients. The repertoire was sequenced with immunoSEQ multiplex PCR; TCRdb's copy has only in-frame clones and lacks some. The table has around 230,000 clones, roughly 94% seen once. Specimen: blood. The origin of this receptor is a man aged 50 or older in good health.

CDR3 in amino acids: CASSSGQVGHTDTQYF. The CDR3 DNA sequence: TGTGCCAGCAGCTCCGGACAGGTCGGCCACACAGATACGCAGTATTTT. The V call is TRBV5-5, the J call TRBJ2-3; 7 nucleotides agree with TRBD1. Unmatched junction bases numbered 9, after V lost 3 bases and J lost 2 bases. This CDR3 comprises 16 residues. CDR1 and CDR2 (germline): SGHKS, YYEKEE (reference sequence).